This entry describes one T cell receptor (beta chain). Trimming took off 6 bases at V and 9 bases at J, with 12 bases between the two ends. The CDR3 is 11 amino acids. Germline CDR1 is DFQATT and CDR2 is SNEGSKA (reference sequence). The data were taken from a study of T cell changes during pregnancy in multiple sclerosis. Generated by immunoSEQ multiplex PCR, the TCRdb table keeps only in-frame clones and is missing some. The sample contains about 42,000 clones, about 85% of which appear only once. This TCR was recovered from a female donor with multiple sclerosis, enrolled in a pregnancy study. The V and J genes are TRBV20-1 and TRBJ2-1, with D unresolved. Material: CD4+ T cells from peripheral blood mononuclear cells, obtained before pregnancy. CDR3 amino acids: CSAPGVTEQFF. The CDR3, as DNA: TGCAGTGCCCCAGGCGTAACTGAGCAGTTCTTC.